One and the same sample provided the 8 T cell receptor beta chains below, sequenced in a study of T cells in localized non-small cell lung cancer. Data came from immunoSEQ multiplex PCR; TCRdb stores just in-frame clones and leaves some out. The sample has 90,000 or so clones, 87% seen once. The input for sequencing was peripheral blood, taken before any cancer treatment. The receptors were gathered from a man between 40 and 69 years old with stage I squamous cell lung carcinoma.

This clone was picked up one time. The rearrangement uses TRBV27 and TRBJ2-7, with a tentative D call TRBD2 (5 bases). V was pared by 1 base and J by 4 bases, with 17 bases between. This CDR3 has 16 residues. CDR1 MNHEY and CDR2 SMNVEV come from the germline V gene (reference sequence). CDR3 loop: CASSLLTVDGKYEQYF. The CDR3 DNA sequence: TGTGCCAGCAGTTTATTAACCGTTGACGGGAAATACGAGCAGTACTTC.

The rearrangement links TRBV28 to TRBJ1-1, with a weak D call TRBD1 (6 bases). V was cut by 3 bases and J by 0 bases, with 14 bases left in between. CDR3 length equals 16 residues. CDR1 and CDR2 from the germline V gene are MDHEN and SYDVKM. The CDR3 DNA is TGTGCCAGCAGTTTCAGGGGTGTCCTAATGAACACTGAAGCTTTCTTT. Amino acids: CASSFRGVLMNTEAFF.

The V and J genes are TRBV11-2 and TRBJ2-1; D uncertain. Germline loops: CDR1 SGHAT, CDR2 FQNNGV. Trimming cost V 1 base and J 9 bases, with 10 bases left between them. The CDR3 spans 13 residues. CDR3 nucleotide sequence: TGTGCCAGCAGCTTAGCCGGATGGGCTGAGCAGTTCTTC. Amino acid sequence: CASSLAGWAEQFF.

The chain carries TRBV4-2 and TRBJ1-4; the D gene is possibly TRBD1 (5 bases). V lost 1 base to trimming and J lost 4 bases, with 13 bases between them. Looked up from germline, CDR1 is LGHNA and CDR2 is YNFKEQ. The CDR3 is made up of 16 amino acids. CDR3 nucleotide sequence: TGTGCCAGCAGCCAAGGAGTAGGGGACGGTAATGAAAAACTGTTTTTT. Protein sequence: CASSQGVGDGNEKLFF.

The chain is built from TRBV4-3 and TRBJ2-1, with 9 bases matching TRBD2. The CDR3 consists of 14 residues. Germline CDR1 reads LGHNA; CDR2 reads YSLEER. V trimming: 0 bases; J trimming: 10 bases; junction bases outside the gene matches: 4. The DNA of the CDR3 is TGCGCCAGCAGCCAAGATTCCAGCGGGGGGGAGCAGTTCTTC. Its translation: CASSQDSSGGEQFF.

CDR3 protein: CASSKDASGAQETQYF. The CDR3 coding sequence is TGCGCCAGCAGCAAGGACGCTAGCGGGGCCCAAGAGACCCAGTACTTC. The chain is built from TRBV5-1 and TRBJ2-5, with 9 bases that match TRBD2. The CDR3 is 16 amino acids. The V and J ends lost 4 bases and 1 base, in that order; junction bases with no gene match: 8. Germline V gene sequence: CDR1 SGHRS, CDR2 YFSETQ.

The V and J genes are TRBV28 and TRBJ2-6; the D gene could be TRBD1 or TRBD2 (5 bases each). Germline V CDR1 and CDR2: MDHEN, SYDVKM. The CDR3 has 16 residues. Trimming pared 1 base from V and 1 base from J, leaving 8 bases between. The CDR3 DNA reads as TGTGCCAGCAGTTTATATGGGGGTTCTGGGGCCAACGTCCTGACTTTC. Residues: CASSLYGGSGANVLTF.

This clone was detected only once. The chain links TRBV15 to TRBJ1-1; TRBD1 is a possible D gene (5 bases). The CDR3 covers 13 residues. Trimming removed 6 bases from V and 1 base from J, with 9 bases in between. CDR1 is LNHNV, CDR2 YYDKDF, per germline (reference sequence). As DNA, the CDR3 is TGTGCCACCAGTCGACAGCGGAACACTGAAGCTTTCTTT. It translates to CATSRQRNTEAFF.